These 3 T cell receptor beta chains share one sample of origin, sequenced in a study of T cell responses to AZD1222 COVID-19 vaccine listed by TCRdb under 2021. In the paper's terms, the time point label means: baseline before first vaccination. To prepare the library, the immunoSEQ multiplex PCR assay was applied. In its TCRdb copy, this immuneACCESS table keeps in-frame sequences only and misses some clones. Where compared with another copy, unresolved V genes explain less than half of these, and the others have no known cause. This sample has 140,000 or so clones in its table, and 85% to 90% of those were observed once. 1.6% of the sample goes to the ten largest clones. This material consisted of peripheral blood, taken on day 0 of AZD1222 vaccination. These receptors originate from an adult in good health.

The gene calls are TRBV14 and TRBJ2-7, with a possible D match to TRBD1 (5 bases). Germline lookup yields CDR1 SGHDN and CDR2 FVKESK. Between the trimmed V and J ends, which lost 6 bases and 0 bases, there was a span of 12 bases. The CDR3 totals 14 residues. The DNA for the CDR3 is TGTGCCAGCAGGGACACCTGGGGCTCCTACGAGCAGTACTTC. Protein product: CASRDTWGSYEQYF.

This chain links TRBV3-1 (or the pseudogene TRBV3-2) with TRBJ2-1; D call uncertain. The germline gives CDR1 LGHDT, CDR2 YNNKEL (reference sequence). Trimming cost V 1 base and J 0 bases, with 10 bases left between them. The CDR3 has 16 residues. The chain's CDR3 is CASSQVIGISYNEQFF. The CDR3, as DNA: TGTGCCAGCAGCCAAGTGATTGGCATCTCCTACAATGAGCAGTTCTTC.

This chain connects TRBV2 to TRBJ1-1; D gene ambiguous. CDR3 length equals 14 residues. Per germline, CDR1 SNHLY and CDR2 FYNNEI. The V end was cut by 3 bases, the J end by 4 bases, with 12 bases between. The CDR3 DNA is TGTGCCAGCAGTGACAGGATGAGGATCACTGAAGCTTTCTTT. It specifies CASSDRMRITEAFF.